These 17 T cell receptor beta chains came from one sample sequenced in a study of blood T cell repertoires in COVID-19. Measured with immunoSEQ multiplex PCR; TCRdb has only the in-frame clones, and not every one. The data show fewer than 300,000 clones, about 93% seen once. The sequencing input was PBMCs or T cells enriched from blood (not recorded which). The receptors were gathered from a woman in her twenties or thirties who had recovered from COVID-19.

There are a few counts of this clone. The chain joins TRBV6-5 to TRBJ2-7; 9 bases map to TRBD2. Germline assignment: CDR1 MNHEY and CDR2 SVGAGI. V dropped 7 bases and J dropped 3; count of bases not matched to a gene: 10. The CDR3 has 15 residues. The CDR3 coding sequence is TGTGCCAGCACCACCCGTAGCGGGAGTATCTACGAGCAGTACTTC. This translates into CASTTRSGSIYEQYF.

A remark on this clone: One end of the junction fails to match germline, which may point to a read error. The chain links TRBV18 to TRBJ1-1; D ambiguous. The germline gives CDR1 KGHSH, CDR2 LQKENI. CDR3 size: 16 residues. The CDR3 sequence is CASAPNRVVGGTEAFF. The CDR3 DNA follows: TGTGCCAGCGCACCGAACCGGGTAGTCGGAGGCACTGAAGCTTTCTTT.

The gene calls are TRBV6-4 and TRBJ2-6, with 7 bases identical to TRBD2. Unmatched junction bases numbered 6, after V lost 4 bases and J lost 0 bases. This CDR3 has 17 residues. The germline CDR1 and CDR2 sequences are MRHNA and SNTAGT. The CDR3 coding sequence is TGTGCCAGCAGTGCCCTCCCGGGGGGCTCTGGGGCCAACGTCCTGACTTTC. This translates into CASSALPGGSGANVLTF.

This clone appeared a single time. The V and J genes are TRBV5-4 and TRBJ2-3; 10 nucleotides align to TRBD2. From germline, CDR1 is SGHNT and CDR2 YYREEE (reference sequence). The CDR3 is 16 amino acids. The junction had 5 bases not matched to a gene; V was cut back by 4 bases and J by 0 bases. CDR3 DNA sequence: TGTGCCAGCAGCCAACGGACTAGCGGAAGCACAGATACGCAGTATTTT. Its protein is CASSQRTSGSTDTQYF.

The chain couples TRBV6-5 to TRBJ2-1; possible D gene TRBD2, 5 bases. Trimming took off 5 bases at V and 6 bases at J, with 17 bases between the two ends. This CDR3 spans 15 amino acids. Germline values: CDR1 MNHEY, CDR2 SVGAGI. The CDR3 sequence is CASSTGSRPSNEQFF. The CDR3 DNA follows: TGTGCCAGCAGTACGGGGAGTCGCCCCTCCAATGAGCAGTTCTTC.

The chain is built from TRBV9 and TRBJ1-1; D ambiguous. The ends were cut back, 0 bases at V and 3 bases at J, with 9 bases in the middle. Germline assignment: CDR1 SGDLS and CDR2 YYNGEE. CDR3 length: 14 residues. The CDR3 sequence is CASSVVVIDTEAFF. For the CDR3, the DNA is TGTGCCAGCAGCGTAGTTGTGATAGACACTGAAGCTTTCTTT.

The chain is built from TRBV6-5 and TRBJ2-7; no firm D call. Germline V gene sequence: CDR1 MNHEY, CDR2 SVGAGI. The V end was cut by 3 bases, the J end by 0 bases, with 15 bases between. The CDR3 is 16 residues long. The CDR3 sequence: CASSYRPVQSSYEQYF. CDR3 DNA sequence: TGTGCCAGCAGTTATCGTCCAGTCCAAAGCTCCTACGAGCAGTACTTC.

This clone showed up just once. CDR3 bases: TGTGCCAGCAGCCCTAGCGGGATGCCCCACAATGAGCAGTTCTTC. Amino acid sequence: CASSPSGMPHNEQFF. V is TRBV7-2 and J is TRBJ2-1; TRBD2 aligns across 9 bases. Germline assignment: CDR1 SGHTA and CDR2 FQGNSA. This CDR3 is 15 amino acids long. Unmatched junction bases numbered 7, after V lost 5 bases and J lost 5 bases.

V gene TRBV3-1 (or the pseudogene TRBV3-2) combines with J gene TRBJ1-4, with D unresolved. Germline-derived CDR1 and CDR2 are LGHDT and YNNKEL (reference sequence). Between the trimmed V and J ends, which lost 1 base and 5 bases, there was a span of 11 bases. This CDR3 comprises 15 residues. CDR3 sequence reads: CASSQVGRGNEKLFF. The CDR3 nucleotides are TGTGCCAGCAGCCAAGTCGGGCGAGGGAATGAAAAACTGTTTTTT.

The chain links TRBV27 to TRBJ2-7; the D gene is possibly TRBD2 (6 bases). The ends were cut back, 5 bases at V and 6 bases at J, with 14 bases in the middle. This CDR3 has 13 amino acids. In germline, CDR1 is MNHEY, CDR2 SMNVEV (reference sequence). CDR3 amino acids: CASSPTEGLEQYF. CDR3 nucleotide sequence: TGTGCCAGCAGTCCCACGGAGGGGCTCGAGCAGTACTTC.

The V call is TRBV29-1, the J call TRBJ1-2; D is uncertain. Trimming pared 5 bases from V and 5 bases from J, leaving 15 bases between. This CDR3 region has 13 residues. Germline CDR1 reads SQVTM; CDR2 reads ANQGSEA. The CDR3 is CSVWEFELYGYTF. The CDR3 DNA reads as TGCAGCGTTTGGGAGTTTGAGTTATATGGCTACACCTTC.

CDR3 region: CASSFTDATGELFF. DNA of the CDR3: TGTGCCAGCAGCTTCACAGACGCAACCGGGGAGCTGTTTTTT. V and J are TRBV7-9 and TRBJ2-2; no firm D call. Trimming removed 3 bases at V and 5 bases at J, with 10 bases between. The germline gives CDR1 SEHNR, CDR2 FQNEAQ (reference sequence). This CDR3 contains 14 residues.

This chain links TRBV5-8 with TRBJ2-3; no reliable D call. V gave up 3 bases and J gave up 8 bases, with 13 bases separating them. The CDR3 has 13 amino acids. CDR1 is SGHTS, CDR2 YDEGEE, per germline. For the CDR3, the DNA is TGTGCCAGCAGCTCGAGTATGACAAGTACGCAGTATTTT. Translation gives CASSSSMTSTQYF.

The rearrangement uses TRBV5-6 and TRBJ2-5; tentatively, D is TRBD2 (6 bases). Germline CDR1 and CDR2: SGHDT and YYEEEE. The CDR3 loop spans 18 amino acids. With 0 bases removed from V and 2 bases from J, the gap between germline ends came to 20 bases. Written as DNA, the CDR3 is TGTGCCAGCAGCTTGGTCAAAACGCCGGGACTCCGGCAAGAGACCCAGTACTTC. It specifies CASSLVKTPGLRQETQYF.

This chain links TRBV11-2 with TRBJ1-2; D perhaps matches TRBD1 (6 bases). V shed 4 bases and J shed 4 bases, with 13 bases lying between them. The germline gives CDR1 SGHAT, CDR2 FQNNGV. The CDR3 totals 14 residues. This CDR3 reads CASSSSDSSYGYTF. CDR3 sequence (DNA): TGTGCCAGCAGCTCCTCGGACAGTTCCTATGGCTACACCTTC.

The chain carries TRBV3-1 (or the pseudogene TRBV3-2) and TRBJ2-5, with TRBD2 identical over 12 bases. CDR3 size: 15 residues. The germline V gene has CDR1 LGHDT and CDR2 YNNKEL (reference sequence). V dropped 3 bases and J dropped 4; count of bases not matched to a gene: 3. Here the CDR3 DNA reads TGTGCCAGCAGCCAGACTAGCGGGAGAGCAGAGACCCAGTACTTC. As protein: CASSQTSGRAETQYF.

The chain recombines TRBV7-2 with TRBJ2-7; 12 nucleotides match TRBD1. The ends lost 5 bases at V and 4 bases at J; junction bases unmatched: 6. CDR1 and CDR2 from the germline V gene are SGHTA and FQGNSA. The CDR3 is 15 amino acids. In DNA form, the CDR3 reads TGTGCCAGCAGCCAGCCGGGACAGGGGGCTTACGAGCAGTACTTC. Encoded protein: CASSQPGQGAYEQYF.